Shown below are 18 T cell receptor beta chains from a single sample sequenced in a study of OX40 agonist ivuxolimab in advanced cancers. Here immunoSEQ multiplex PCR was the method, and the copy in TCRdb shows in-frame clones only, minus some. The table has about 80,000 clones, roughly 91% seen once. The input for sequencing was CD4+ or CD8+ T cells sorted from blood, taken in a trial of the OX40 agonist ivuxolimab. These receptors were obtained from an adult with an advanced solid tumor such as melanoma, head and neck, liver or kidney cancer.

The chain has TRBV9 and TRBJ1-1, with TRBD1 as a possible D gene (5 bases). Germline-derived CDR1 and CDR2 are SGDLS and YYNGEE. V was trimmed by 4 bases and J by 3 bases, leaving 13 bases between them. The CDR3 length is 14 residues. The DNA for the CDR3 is TGTGCCAGCAGCATCAGAGCGGGGGACACTGAAGCTTTCTTT. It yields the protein CASSIRAGDTEAFF.

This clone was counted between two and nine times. This chain's CDR3 is CASSLLAGGSYNEQFF. The DNA for the CDR3 is TGTGCCAGCAGTTTGTTAGCGGGGGGGTCCTACAATGAGCAGTTCTTC. The chain links TRBV27 to TRBJ2-1; TRBD2 matches 11 bases. The trim removed 3 bases at V and 1 base at J, leaving 2 bases unmatched. This CDR3 is built from 16 residues. Looked up from germline, CDR1 is MNHEY and CDR2 is SMNVEV (reference sequence).

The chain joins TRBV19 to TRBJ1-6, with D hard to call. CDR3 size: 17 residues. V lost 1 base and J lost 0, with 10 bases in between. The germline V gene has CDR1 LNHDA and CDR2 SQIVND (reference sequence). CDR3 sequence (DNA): TGTGCCAGTAGTATAGTACCGGGGAGCTCCTATAATTCACCCCTCCACTTT. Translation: CASSIVPGSSYNSPLHF.

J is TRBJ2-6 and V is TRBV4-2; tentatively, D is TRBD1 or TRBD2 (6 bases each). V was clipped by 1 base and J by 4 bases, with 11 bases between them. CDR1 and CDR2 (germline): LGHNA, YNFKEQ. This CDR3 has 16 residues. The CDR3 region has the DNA TGTGCCAGCAGCCAAGCTGGGGGGCAAGGGGCCAACGTCCTGACTTTC. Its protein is CASSQAGGQGANVLTF.

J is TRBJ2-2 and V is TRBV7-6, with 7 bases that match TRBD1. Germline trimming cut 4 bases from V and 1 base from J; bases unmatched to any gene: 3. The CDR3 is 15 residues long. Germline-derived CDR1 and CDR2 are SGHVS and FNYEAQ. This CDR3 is CASSSGQMNTGELFF. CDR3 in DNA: TGTGCCAGCAGCTCGGGACAGATGAACACCGGGGAGCTGTTTTTT.

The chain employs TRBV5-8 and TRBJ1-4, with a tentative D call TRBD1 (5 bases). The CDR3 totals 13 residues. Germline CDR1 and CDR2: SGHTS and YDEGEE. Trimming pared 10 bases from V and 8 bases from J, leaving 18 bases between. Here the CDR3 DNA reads TGTGCCCCCGCCCGGGACGTCGACGAAAAACTGTTTTTT. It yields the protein CAPARDVDEKLFF.

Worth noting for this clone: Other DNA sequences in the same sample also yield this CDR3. Here the CDR3 reads CASSERLTGAYEQYF. The CDR3 DNA sequence: TGTGCCAGCAGTGAAAGACTAACAGGGGCCTACGAGCAGTACTTC. This chain links TRBV25-1 with TRBJ2-7, with TRBD1 matching over 7 bases. This CDR3 is 15 amino acids long. Germline CDR1 is MGHDK and CDR2 is SYGVNS. Trimming removed 2 bases from V and 2 bases from J; junction bases left unmatched: 6.

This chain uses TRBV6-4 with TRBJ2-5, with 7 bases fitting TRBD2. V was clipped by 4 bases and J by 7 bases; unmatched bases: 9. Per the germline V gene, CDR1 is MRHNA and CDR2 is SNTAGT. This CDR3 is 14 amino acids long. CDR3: CASSGTRMVRTQYF. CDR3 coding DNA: TGTGCCAGCAGTGGGACTAGAATGGTAAGGACCCAGTACTTC.

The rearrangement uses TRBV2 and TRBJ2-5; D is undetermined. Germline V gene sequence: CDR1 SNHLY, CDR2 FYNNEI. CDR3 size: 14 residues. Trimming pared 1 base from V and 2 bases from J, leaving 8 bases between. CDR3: CASSEGKRQETQYF. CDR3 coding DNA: TGTGCCAGCAGTGAAGGAAAGCGTCAAGAGACCCAGTACTTC.

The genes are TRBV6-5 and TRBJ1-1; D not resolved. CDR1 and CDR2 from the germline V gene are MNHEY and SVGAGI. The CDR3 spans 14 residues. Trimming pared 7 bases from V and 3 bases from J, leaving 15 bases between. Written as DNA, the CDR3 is TGTGCCAGCACCAGACGGCGAGGAGACACTGAAGCTTTCTTT. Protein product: CASTRRRGDTEAFF.

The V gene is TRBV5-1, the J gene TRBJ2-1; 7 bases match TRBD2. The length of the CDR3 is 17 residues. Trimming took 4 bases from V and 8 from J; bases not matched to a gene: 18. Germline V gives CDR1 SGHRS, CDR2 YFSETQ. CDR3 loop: CASSLARTSPVRDEQFF. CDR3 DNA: TGCGCCAGCAGCCTCGCGAGGACTAGTCCCGTAAGGGATGAGCAGTTCTTC.

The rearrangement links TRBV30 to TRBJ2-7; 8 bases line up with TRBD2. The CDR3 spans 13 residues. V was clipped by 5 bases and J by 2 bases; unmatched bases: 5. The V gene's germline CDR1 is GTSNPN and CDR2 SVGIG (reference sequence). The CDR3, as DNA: TGTGCCTGGGGAAGCGGGGGACCCTACGAGCAGTACTTC. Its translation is CAWGSGGPYEQYF.

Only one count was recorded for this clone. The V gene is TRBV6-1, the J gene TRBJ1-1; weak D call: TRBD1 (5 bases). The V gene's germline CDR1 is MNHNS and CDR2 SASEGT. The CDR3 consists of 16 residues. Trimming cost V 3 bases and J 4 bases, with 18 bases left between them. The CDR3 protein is CASSDSTPGRGTEAFF. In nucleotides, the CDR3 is TGTGCCAGCAGTGATTCGACTCCCGGTAGGGGCACTGAAGCTTTCTTT.

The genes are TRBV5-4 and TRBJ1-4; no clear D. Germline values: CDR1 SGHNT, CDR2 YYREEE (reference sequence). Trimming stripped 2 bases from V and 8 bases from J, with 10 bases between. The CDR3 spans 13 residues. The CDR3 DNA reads TGTGCCAGCAGCTTCGGAGGAGGGGAAAAACTGTTTTTT. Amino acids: CASSFGGGEKLFF.

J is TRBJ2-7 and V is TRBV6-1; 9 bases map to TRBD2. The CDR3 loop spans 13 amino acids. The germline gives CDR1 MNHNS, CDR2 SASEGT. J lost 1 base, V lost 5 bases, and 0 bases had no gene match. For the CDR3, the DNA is TGTGCCAGCAGTCTAGCGGGATCCTACGAGCAGTACTTC. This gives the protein CASSLAGSYEQYF.

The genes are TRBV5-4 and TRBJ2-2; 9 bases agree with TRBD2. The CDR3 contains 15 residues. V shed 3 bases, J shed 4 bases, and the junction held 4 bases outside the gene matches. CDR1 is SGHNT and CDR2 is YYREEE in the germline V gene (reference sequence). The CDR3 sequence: CASSSGLASTGELFF. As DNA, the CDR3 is TGTGCCAGCAGCTCCGGACTAGCGTCCACCGGGGAGCTGTTTTTT.

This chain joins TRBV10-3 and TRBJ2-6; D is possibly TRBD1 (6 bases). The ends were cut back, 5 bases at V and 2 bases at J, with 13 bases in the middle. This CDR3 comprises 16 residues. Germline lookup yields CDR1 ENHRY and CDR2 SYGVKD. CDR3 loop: CAISNLQGPGANVLTF. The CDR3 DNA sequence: TGTGCCATCAGTAACTTACAGGGTCCTGGGGCCAACGTCCTGACTTTC.

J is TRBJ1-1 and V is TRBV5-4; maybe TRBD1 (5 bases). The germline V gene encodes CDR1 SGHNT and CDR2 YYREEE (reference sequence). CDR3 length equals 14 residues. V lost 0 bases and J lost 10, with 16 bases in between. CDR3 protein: CASSLGQSGGRAFF. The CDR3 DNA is TGTGCCAGCAGCTTGGGACAGTCCGGCGGGCGAGCTTTCTTT.